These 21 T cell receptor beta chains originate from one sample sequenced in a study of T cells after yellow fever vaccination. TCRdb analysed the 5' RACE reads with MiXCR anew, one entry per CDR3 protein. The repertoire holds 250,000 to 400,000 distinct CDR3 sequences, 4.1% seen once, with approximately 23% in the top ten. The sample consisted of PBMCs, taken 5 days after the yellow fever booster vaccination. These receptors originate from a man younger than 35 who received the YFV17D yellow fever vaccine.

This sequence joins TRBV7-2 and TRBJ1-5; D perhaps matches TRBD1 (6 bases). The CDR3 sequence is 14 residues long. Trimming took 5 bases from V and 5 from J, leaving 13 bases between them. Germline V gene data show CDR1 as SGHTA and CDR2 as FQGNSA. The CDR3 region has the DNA TGTGCCAGCAGCCCCAGGGGAGGGGATCAGCCCCAGCATTTT. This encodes CASSPRGGDQPQHF.

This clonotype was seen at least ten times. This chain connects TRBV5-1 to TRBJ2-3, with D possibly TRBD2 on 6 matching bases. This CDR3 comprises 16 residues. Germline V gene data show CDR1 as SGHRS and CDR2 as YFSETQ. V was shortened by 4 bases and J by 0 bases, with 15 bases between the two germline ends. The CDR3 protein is CASSPELAGSTDTQYF. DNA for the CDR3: TGCGCCAGCAGCCCGGAACTAGCAGGCAGCACAGATACGCAGTATTTT.

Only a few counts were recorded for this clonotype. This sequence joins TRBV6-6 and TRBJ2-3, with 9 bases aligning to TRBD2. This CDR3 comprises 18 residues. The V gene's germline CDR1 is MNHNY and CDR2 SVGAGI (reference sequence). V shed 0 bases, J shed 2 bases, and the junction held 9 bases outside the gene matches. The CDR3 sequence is CASSYSLVAGDFTDTQYF. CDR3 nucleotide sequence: TGTGCCAGCAGTTACTCGTTGGTAGCGGGGGACTTCACAGATACGCAGTATTTT.

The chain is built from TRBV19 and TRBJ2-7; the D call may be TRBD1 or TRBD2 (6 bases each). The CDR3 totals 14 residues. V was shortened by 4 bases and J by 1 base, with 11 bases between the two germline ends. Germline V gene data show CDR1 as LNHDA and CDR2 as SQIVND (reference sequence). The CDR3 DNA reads TGTGCCAGTAGTACGCGGGACATTTCCTACGAGCAGTACTTC. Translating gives CASSTRDISYEQYF. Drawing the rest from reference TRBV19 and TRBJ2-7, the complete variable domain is DGGITQSPKYLFRKEGQNVTLSCEQNLNHDAMYWYRQDPGQGLRLIYYSQIVNDFQKGDIAEGYSVSREKKESFPLTVTSAQKNPTAFYLCASSTRDISYEQYFGPGTRLTVT.

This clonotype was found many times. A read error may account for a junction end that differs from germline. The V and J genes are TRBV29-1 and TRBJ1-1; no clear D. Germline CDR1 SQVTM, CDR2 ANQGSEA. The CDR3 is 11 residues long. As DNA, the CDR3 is TGCAGCCTTGAGGTGAACACTGAAGCTTTCTTT. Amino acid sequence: CSLEVNTEAFF.

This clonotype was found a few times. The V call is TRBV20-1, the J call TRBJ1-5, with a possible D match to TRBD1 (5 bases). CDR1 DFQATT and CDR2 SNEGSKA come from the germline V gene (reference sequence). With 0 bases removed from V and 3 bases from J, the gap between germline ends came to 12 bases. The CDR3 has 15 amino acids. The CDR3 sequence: CSARDWGSANQPQHF. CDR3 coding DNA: TGCAGTGCTAGAGATTGGGGCAGTGCCAATCAGCCCCAGCATTTT.

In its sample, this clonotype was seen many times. The CDR3 is CASSQLQGADTQYF. The CDR3 nucleotides read TGTGCCAGCAGCCAACTACAGGGTGCAGATACGCAGTATTTT. The rearrangement joins TRBV4-2 to TRBJ2-3; the D gene is possibly TRBD1 (6 bases). The CDR3 consists of 14 residues. The V and J ends lost 2 bases and 4 bases respectively, with 10 bases between them. The V gene's germline CDR1 is LGHNA and CDR2 YNFKEQ.

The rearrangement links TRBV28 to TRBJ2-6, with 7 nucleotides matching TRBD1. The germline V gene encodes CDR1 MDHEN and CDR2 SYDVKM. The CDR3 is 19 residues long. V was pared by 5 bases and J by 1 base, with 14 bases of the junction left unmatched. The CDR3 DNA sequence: TGTGCCAGCAGTCACCGATATAAGTACAGGGGATCTGGGGCCAACGTCCTGACTTTC. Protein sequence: CASSHRYKYRGSGANVLTF.

The DNA of the CDR3 is TGTGCCAGCCGAAAACCGATCCAAGAGACCCAGTACTTC. The encoded protein is CASRKPIQETQYF. The rearrangement uses TRBV28 and TRBJ2-5; D gene unclear. CDR3 length: 13 residues. From germline, CDR1 is MDHEN and CDR2 SYDVKM. The germline V and J ends were trimmed by 8 bases and 1 base, with 11 bases remaining between them.

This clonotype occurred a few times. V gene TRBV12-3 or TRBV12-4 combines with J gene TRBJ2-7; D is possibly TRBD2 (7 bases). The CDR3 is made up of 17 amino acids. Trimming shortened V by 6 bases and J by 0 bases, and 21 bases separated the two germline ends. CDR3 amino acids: CASSPFGGAGASYEQYV. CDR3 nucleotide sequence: TGTGCCAGCAGCCCCTTTGGGGGGGCAGGGGCCTCCTACGAGCAGTACGTC.

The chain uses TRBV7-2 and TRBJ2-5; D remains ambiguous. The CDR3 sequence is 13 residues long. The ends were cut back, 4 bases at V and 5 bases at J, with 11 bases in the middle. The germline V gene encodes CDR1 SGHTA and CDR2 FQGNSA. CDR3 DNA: TGTGCCAGCAGCTATTCTTGGATGGAGACCCAGTACTTC. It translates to CASSYSWMETQYF.

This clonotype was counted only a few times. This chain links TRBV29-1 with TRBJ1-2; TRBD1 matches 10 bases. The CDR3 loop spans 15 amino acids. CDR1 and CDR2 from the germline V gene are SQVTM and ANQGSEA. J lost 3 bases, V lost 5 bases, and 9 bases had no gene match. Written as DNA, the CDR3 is TGCAGCGTTACTAACTCCGGGACAGGGGACTATGGCTACACCTTC. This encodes CSVTNSGTGDYGYTF.

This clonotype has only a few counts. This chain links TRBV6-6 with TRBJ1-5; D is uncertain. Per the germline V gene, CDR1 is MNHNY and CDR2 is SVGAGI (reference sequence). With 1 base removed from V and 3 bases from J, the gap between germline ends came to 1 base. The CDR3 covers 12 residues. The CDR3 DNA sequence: TGTGCCAGCAGTTACTACAATCAGCCCCAGCATTTT. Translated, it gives CASSYYNQPQHF.

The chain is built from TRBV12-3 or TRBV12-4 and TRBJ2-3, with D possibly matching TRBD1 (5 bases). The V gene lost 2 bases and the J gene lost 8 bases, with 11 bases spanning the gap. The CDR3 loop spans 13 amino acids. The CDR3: CASSLSSGATQYF. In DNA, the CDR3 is TGTGCCAGCAGTTTATCGTCTGGGGCTACGCAGTATTTT.

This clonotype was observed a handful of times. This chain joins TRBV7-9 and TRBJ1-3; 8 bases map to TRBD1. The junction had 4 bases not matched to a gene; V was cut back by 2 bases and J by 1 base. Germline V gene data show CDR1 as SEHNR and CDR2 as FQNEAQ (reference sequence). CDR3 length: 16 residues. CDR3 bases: TGTGCCAGCAGCTTACTCGGACAGGGATCTGGAAACACCATATATTTT. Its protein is CASSLLGQGSGNTIYF.

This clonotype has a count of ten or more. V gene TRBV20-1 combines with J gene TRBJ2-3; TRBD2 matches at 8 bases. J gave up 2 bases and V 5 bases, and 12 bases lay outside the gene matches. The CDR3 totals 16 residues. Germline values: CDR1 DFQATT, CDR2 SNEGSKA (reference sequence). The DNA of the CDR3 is TGCAGTGCTTCTGCCTCGGGGGGGCCGGTCACAGATACGCAGTATTTT. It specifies CSASASGGPVTDTQYF.

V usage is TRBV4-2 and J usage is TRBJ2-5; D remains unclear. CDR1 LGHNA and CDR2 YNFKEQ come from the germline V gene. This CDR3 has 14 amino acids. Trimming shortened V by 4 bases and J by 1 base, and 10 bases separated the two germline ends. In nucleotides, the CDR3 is TGTGCCAGCAGCCGGGGAAATGCCCAAGAGACCCAGTACTTC. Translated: CASSRGNAQETQYF.

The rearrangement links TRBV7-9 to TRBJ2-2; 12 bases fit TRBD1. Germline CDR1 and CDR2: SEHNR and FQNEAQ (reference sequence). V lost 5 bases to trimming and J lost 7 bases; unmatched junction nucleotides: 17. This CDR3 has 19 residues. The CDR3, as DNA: TGTGCCAGCAGCCCAGGGGACAGGGGGCGAAGAAGGAACGTCGGGGAGCTGTTTTTT. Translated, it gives CASSPGDRGRRRNVGELFF. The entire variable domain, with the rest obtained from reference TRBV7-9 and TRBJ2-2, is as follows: DTGVSQNPRHKITKRGQNVTFRCDPISEHNRLYWYRQTLGQGPEFLTYFQNEAQLEKSRLLSDRFSAERPKGSFSTLEIQRTEQGDSAMYLCASSPGDRGRRRNVGELFFGEGSRLTVL.

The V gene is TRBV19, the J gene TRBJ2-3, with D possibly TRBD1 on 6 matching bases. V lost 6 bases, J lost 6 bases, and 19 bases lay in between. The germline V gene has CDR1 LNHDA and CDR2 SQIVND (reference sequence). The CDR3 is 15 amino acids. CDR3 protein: CASSTGTRGRDTQYF. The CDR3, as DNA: TGTGCCAGTAGCACAGGGACGAGGGGTCGTGATACGCAGTATTTT.

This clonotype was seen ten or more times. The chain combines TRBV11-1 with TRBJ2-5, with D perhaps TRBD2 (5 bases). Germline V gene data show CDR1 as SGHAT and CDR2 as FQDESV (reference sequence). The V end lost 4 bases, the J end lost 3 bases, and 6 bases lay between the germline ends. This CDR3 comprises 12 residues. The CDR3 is CASSSGKETQYF. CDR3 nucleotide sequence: TGTGCCAGCAGCTCCGGGAAAGAGACCCAGTACTTC.

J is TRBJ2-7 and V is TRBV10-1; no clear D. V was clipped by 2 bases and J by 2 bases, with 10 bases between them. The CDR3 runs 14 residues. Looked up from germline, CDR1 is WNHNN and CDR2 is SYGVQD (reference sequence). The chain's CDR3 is CASSEDGLTYEQYF. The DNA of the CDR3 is TGCGCCAGCAGTGAGGACGGGTTGACCTACGAGCAGTACTTC.